This T cell receptor beta chain was recorded in a study of shared clonotypes between healthy human individuals (dated by TCRdb to 2018 to 2020). For the wider study: Three men and two women, aged 18 to 49 years, made up the cohort. Per donor, three plates each were used for CD4 naive and CD4 memory, two for CD8 naive, and one for CD8 memory. To estimate repertoire size and how much clonotype sharing occurs between individuals, the study deeply sequenced the blood TCR repertoires of five healthy adults. Libraries were prepared and TCR repertoires were sequenced by different laboratories using diverse techniques, in order to increase sequencing depth and limit assay-specific biases. Per donor, leukapheresis produced somewhere between about 0.8 and 9.5 billion PBMCs. General conclusions and limits of the study: Sharing across four donors was observed for around 5% of naive CD4, 3% to 3.5% of naive CD8, about 2.5% of memory CD4, and less than 0.45% of memory CD8 clonotypes. Higher generation probabilities were observed for clonotypes shared by all four sorted-subset donors than for non-shared clonotypes. Pairwise subsampling indicated that sequencing depth was expected to affect the degree of clonotype sharing among donors. Incomplete sequencing was indicated by rarefaction of sorted-subset datasets, despite the large sequencing depth. Only blood was sampled, and tissue TCR repertoires likely differ from those in blood. Larger estimated clonotype richness was generally found for naive subsets than for memory subsets. Because the study included a small number of donors, the genetic and exposure-history diversity represented was limited.

Remarks on this clone: No cognate antigen has been identified for it. The record has no base qualities; no much larger clone is one base away.

Donors were healthy HIV-negative adults with no recently reported acute infections or vaccinations. Every donor was a Caucasian adult residing in Nashville, Tennessee, USA. The CD8 memory samples were a combination of magnetically selected CD45RO+ cells and CCR7-negative CD45RA+ effector memory (TemRA) cells. After blood collection by leukapheresis, PBMCs were isolated using Ficoll-Histopaque density gradient centrifugation and then cryopreserved in the vapor phase of liquid nitrogen. Analytical flow cytometry was used to check the purity and quantity of every magnetically sorted T cell population. Genomic DNA was isolated from every sorted fraction and measured by UV absorbance on a Nanodrop 2000c. Using the deep immunoSEQ assay, TCR CDR3 regions were amplified from genomic DNA by multiplex PCR. Extracted genomic DNA from each cell subset was distributed evenly across all wells of several immunoSEQ 96-well plates, and each plate was treated as a replicate. Each replicate PCR for sorted subsets received approximately 200 ng genomic DNA, equal to roughly 30,000 T cell genomes. The purified libraries were quantified using a Qubit 3.0 fluorometer, sized with a Bioanalyzer 2100, and then quantified again using the KAPA Library Quantification kit. A separate single-read 150-cycle Illumina NextSeq 550 flow cell was used to sequence each immunoSEQ 96-well plate. Per the source publication's procedure: The immunoSEQ output contained only junctional sequences without quality scores, so filtering could not match that applied to full-length reads. To assign V/J genes and CDR3, sequences were annotated against IMGT germline references using PyIR, a Python wrapper for IgBLAST v1.9. Any read was removed if the V/J assignment was weak (E-value above 1e-6), the CDR3 was missing, or the read contained stop codons, out-of-frame junctions, or ambiguous translated residues. V3J clonotypes were defined as sequences sharing an identical inferred V gene, J gene, and CDR3 amino acid sequence. The percentage overlap between two repertoires was calculated by dividing the number of shared unique clonotypes by the size of the smaller repertoire. Richness of each repertoire was evaluated using RTK rarefaction, the Chao1 estimator, and Recon v2.1 estimates of unobserved clonotypes. OLGA was used to compute generation probabilities for all TCRbeta clonotypes that the gDNA method yielded from a handful of donors. TCRdb limited this immuneACCESS table to in-frame rearrangements with V and J called. A share of clones is missing; checked studies link under half to unresolved V genes, and the rest is unexplained. D and trimming come from the DNA, and the V and J calls and clone size come from that table. This sample has roughly 720,000 clones in its table, and about 90% of those were observed once. About a third of the sample rests with the top ten.

Spanning cysteine to phenylalanine, the CDR3 consists of 14 amino acids. Only the CDR3 DNA stays, 42 bases, in frame from base 1. CDR1 and CDR2 are drawn from the germline V gene: MNHNS, SASEGT. Trimming leaves V shorter by 7 bases and J shorter by 4 bases, with the junction holding 10 bases beyond the gene matches. The TCR sequence derives from a man younger than 30 in good health. Some clones in this sample may be carry-over from other donors' samples. The sample comprised memory CD8+ T cells from PBMCs. What the cell subset or site label conveys for this sample: CD45RO+ cells pooled with CCR7-negative TemRA cells. The rearrangement combines TRBV6-1 with TRBJ2-7; TRBD2 lines up with 7 middle nucleotides. CDR3 reads: CASTLDPGLYEQYF. The base sequence is TGTGCCAGCACCCTCGATCCGGGACTATACGAGCAGTACTTC.